This TCR beta chain was recorded in a study of tumor-infiltrating lymphocytes in oesophageal squamous cell carcinoma. TCRdb re-called the PCR reads with MiXCR, one entry per CDR3 protein. The sample contains 9,500 to 15,000 distinct CDR3 sequences, about 55% of which appear only once. Germline V lookup: CDR1 SGHTA, CDR2 FQGTGA. This CDR3 has 13 amino acids. V shed 4 bases and J shed 1 base, with 7 bases lying between them. What was sequenced was esophageal tumor tissue. The genes are TRBV7-3 and TRBJ1-1; D unclear. The clonotype originates from a female donor with esophageal squamous cell carcinoma. The CDR3 protein is CASSSDGNTEAFF. CDR3 in DNA: TGTGCCAGCAGCTCGGACGGGAACACTGAAGCTTTCTTT.